Here is one TCR beta chain with its context. Its antigen target is currently unknown. Per-base qualities were not stored, and no clone one base away is much larger. This entry is derived from a study of response to subunit inactivated influenza vaccine (dated by TCRdb to between 2018 and 2020). Background on the whole study: The study used deep quantitative T cell receptor repertoire profiling to track responses to a trivalent subunit inactivated influenza vaccine.

General findings and caveats noted by the study authors: The authors proposed that each seasonal influenza vaccination may bring in only a limited number of new T cells.

Library creation used RT-PCR. The sequencer listed for this sample is Illumina HiSeq 2500. TCRdb reran the public reads through fastp at Q25 and MiXCR, keeping productive beta chains. Each CDR3 protein appears once, grouped with its most common genes and DNA. This sample comprises about 540,000 distinct CDR3 sequences, 20% to 25% of them detected only once. 2.5% to 3.5% of the sample comes from the top ten. The CDR1 and CDR2 encoded by the germline V gene are KGHDR and SFDVKD. Between the V and J ends, shortened by 5 bases and 4 bases respectively, the junction contains 18 bases. The CDR3 runs 16 amino acids, cysteine and phenylalanine included. Only the CDR3 part of the read is kept: 48 bases, read in frame from the first base. These data were also reused for a study on T cells expressing NK-cell markers. Per that second paper: TCR beta cDNA libraries were made by 5'RACE template switching that added a universal primer site and unique molecular identifiers. Three sorted T-cell subsets (CD3+CD56+NKG2C+, CD3+CD56+NKG2C- and CD3+CD56-NKG2C+) from fewer than 10 donors had their TCR beta-chain repertoires profiled. Seven of the eight sequenced donors were HCMV-seropositive and one was HCMV-seronegative. To restrict sorting to alphabetaTCR-expressing T cells, an anti-gammadeltaTCR antibody was added in several experiments. In 5 to 7 donors, the dominant CD3+CD56+NKG2C+ clonotypes were found to rank among the top 10 CD8+ clonotypes and to make up roughly 1.0-7.0% of CD8+ T cells. Those dominant clonotypes were again the most abundant among CD3+CD56-NKG2C+ cells in a few donors, at about 25-60.1%. It remained unclear whether the expanded NKG2C-expressing T cell clones were specific for HCMV antigens. All eight donors whose samples were sequenced were randomly selected healthy volunteers, three of them men and five women. To determine HCMV serostatus, a commercial ELISA kit was used to detect HCMV-specific IgG in serum. Peripheral blood mononuclear cells were isolated from blood by Ficoll density gradient centrifugation. Magnetic immunoseparation with Miltenyi isolation kits was used to isolate CD4+ and CD8+ T cells from PBMC. Synthesis of cDNA was primed from the TCR beta constant segment and was followed by two consecutive PCR amplification steps. The libraries were sequenced on Illumina HiSeq 2000/2500, MiSeq or NextSeq, producing 2 x 150 bp reads. Reads were demultiplexed and grouped by UMI with MIGEC, and clonotypes were assembled and quantified with MiTCR. Only TCR cDNA sequences supported by at least two reads were kept to exclude erroneous sequences. The tcR package was used for downstream repertoire analysis, and clonotypes were matched between fractions using CDR3 nucleotide sequence together with V segment. Antigen specificity was annotated against VDJdb with VDJmatch, allowing one amino acid substitution in CDR3.

This receptor chain uses TRBV24-1 and TRBJ2-3, with an unclear D gene assignment. This TCR derives from a man aged 45-65 years who received an inactivated influenza vaccine. Donor details come from another sample of the same person, matched by shared clones. The specimen was CD4+ T cells sorted from PBMCs, collected 11 to 12 days after vaccination. The DNA sequence is given as TGTGCCACCAGTGCCGGCCGGGCCTCAAGCCCAGATACGCAGTATTTT. It translates as CATSAGRASSPDTQYF.